A selection of T cell receptor beta chains follows, all from one sample in a study of T cell responses to AZD1222 COVID-19 vaccine. TCRdb's table, derived via immunoSEQ multiplex PCR, lists solely in-frame clones and lacks some. The sample consists of approximately 75,000 clones, around 87% of them appearing once. The sequenced sample was peripheral blood, obtained 28 days after the second AZD1222 dose. Source of these receptors: an adult who received the AZD1222 COVID-19 vaccine. The CDR3 runs from the conserved cysteine through the conserved F or W.

V gene: TRBV15; CDR3 protein: CATSSPIRETQYF
V gene: TRBV2; CDR3 protein: CASTQGRNQPQHF
V gene: TRBV10-2; CDR3 protein: CASSLDRIYGYTF
V gene: TRBV4-1; CDR3 protein: CASVARPEPNYGYTF
V gene: TRBV6-5; CDR3 protein: CASSWGANYGYTF
V gene: TRBV10-3; CDR3 protein: CAISERGGSEPQHF
V gene: TRBV6-2/TRBV6-3; CDR3 protein: CASSYPPSLIGREGSYEQYF
V gene: TRBV6-5; CDR3 protein: CASSSGGTDTQYF
V gene: TRBV7-2; CDR3 protein: CASRHVLGKGWGYTF
V gene: TRBV7-3; CDR3 protein: CASSLTLERSYTF
V gene: TRBV18; CDR3 protein: CASSPASGATTSTLTSTDTQYF
V gene: TRBV28; CDR3 protein: CASSRQVLLGGYTF
V gene: TRBV19; CDR3 protein: CASSIGREQPQHF
V gene: TRBV7-2; CDR3 protein: CASSLAASRGDTQYF
V gene: TRBV5-6; CDR3 protein: CASSSTSGGVQFF
V gene: TRBV27; CDR3 protein: CASSFSTSGGDKQYF
V gene: TRBV7-9; CDR3 protein: CASSETDRGVYAF
V gene: TRBV6-5; CDR3 protein: CASRTGYRDTEAFF
V gene: TRBV7-6; CDR3 protein: CASSPRTDPPGEQYF
V gene: TRBV18; CDR3 protein: CASSRGQDYGYTF
V gene: TRBV28; CDR3 protein: CASDAGQDYEQYF
V gene: TRBV18; CDR3 protein: CASSPAENYGYTF
V gene: TRBV2; CDR3 protein: CASSKSDTSSGNTIYF
V gene: TRBV28; CDR3 protein: CASRPGAVNTGELFF
V gene: TRBV27; CDR3 protein: CASSLTGDTVYGYTF
V gene: TRBV28; CDR3 protein: CASSFLREETQYF
V gene: TRBV7-5; CDR3 protein: CARSSFPGQGTSSNQPQHF
V gene: TRBV7-2; CDR3 protein: CASSFQAGGPPYNEQFF
V gene: TRBV28; CDR3 protein: CASNSPAFVNTEAFF
V gene: TRBV20-1; CDR3 protein: CSASPQSANEKLFF
V gene: TRBV10-1; CDR3 protein: CASSVRDREDIQYF
V gene: TRBV4-3; CDR3 protein: CASSLLSRGPLYGYTF
V gene: TRBV7-3; CDR3 protein: CASSPAGGSNYGYTF
V gene: TRBV19; CDR3 protein: CASRGDIQEQYF
V gene: TRBV6-5; CDR3 protein: CASSYLRGAKEKLFF
V gene: TRBV18; CDR3 protein: CASSPRQGASYEQYF
V gene: TRBV5-4; CDR3 protein: CASSQDTPRETQYF
V gene: TRBV6-6; CDR3 protein: CASSYSTGTPPDKLFF
V gene: TRBV5-4; CDR3 protein: CASSLSRDSVHEQYF